This T cell receptor beta chain is drawn from a study of T-cell memory formation after mild COVID-19. Study-level information: TCR clustering was largely donor specific. Regarding the study as a whole: Several responding clones turned up in pre-infection memory, indicating that cross-reactive memory may have taken part. Later expanders leaned toward CD4+, whereas clones contracting from day 15 to 85 were balanced CD4/CD8. The SARS-CoV-2 specificity of second-wave clones reaching peak at day 37 remained unverified.

Worth noting for this clonotype: The antigen remains unidentified.

TCRdb re-called the 5' RACE reads with MiXCR, one entry per CDR3 protein. The sample lists tens of thousands of distinct CDR3 sequences; about 6% were seen once. The CDR3 is made up of 11 amino acids. V was clipped by 4 bases and J by 9 bases, with 6 bases between them. Per germline, CDR1 KGHDR and CDR2 SFDVKD. The sample taken for sequencing was PBMCs or a T cell subset sorted from them (not recorded which). The rearrangement joins TRBV24-1 to TRBJ2-1; no definite D call. The receptor was isolated from an adult who had mild COVID-19 (a few samples of this study predate the infection). Cell type and time point are not known. CDR3 residues: CATSELSEQFF. Here the CDR3 DNA reads TGTGCCACCAGTGAGTTGTCTGAGCAGTTCTTC.